This T cell receptor (beta chain) comes out of a study of cytomegalovirus exposure and HLA in healthy donors. Overall study context: T cells numbering around 190 million yielded approximately 100 million unique TCR beta sequences in an earlier analysis.

This PCR relied on a set of 60 Vbeta primers and 13 Jbeta primers. This table comes from immunoSEQ multiplex PCR, and its TCRdb copy is limited to in-frame clones, with some not included. The sample shows 120,000 to 150,000 clones, 60% to 85% of them seen only once. Germline loops: CDR1 SGDLS, CDR2 YYNGEE. This CDR3 comprises 19 residues. Unmatched junction bases numbered 12, after V lost 1 base and J lost 5 bases. The origin of this receptor is a middle-aged man in good health and CMV-seropositive. The sample was PBMCs. V gene TRBV9 combines with J gene TRBJ2-1; TRBD2 aligns across 13 bases. This CDR3 reads CASSVYRTSGGGWHNEQFF. The CDR3 coding sequence is TGTGCCAGCAGCGTATACCGAACTAGCGGGGGGGGGTGGCACAATGAGCAGTTCTTC.